The 15 T cell receptor beta chains presented below share a single source sample, sequenced in a study of blood T cell repertoires in COVID-19. Sequencing was performed with immunoSEQ multiplex PCR; in TCRdb, only in-frame clones are kept and a portion is missing. The sample includes around 300,000 clones, 80% to 90% of them seen just once. Input material: peripheral blood. Receptors were obtained from a woman between 65 and 79 years old with acute or convalescent COVID-19.

V usage is TRBV15 and J usage is TRBJ2-7, with 9 positions matching TRBD1. Per the germline V gene, CDR1 is LNHNV and CDR2 is YYDKDF (reference sequence). The CDR3 totals 15 residues. Losses at the gene ends were 3 bases for V and 5 bases for J; bases not matched to a gene: 8. The CDR3 is CATSRRQGGTDEQYF. CDR3 in DNA: TGTGCCACCAGCAGGCGACAGGGGGGTACCGACGAGCAGTACTTC. Variable domain in full (rest from reference TRBV15 and TRBJ2-7): DAMVIQNPRYQVTQFGKPVTLSCSQTLNHNVMYWYQQKSSQAPKLLFHYYDKDFNNEADTPDNFQSRRPNTSFCFLDIRSPGLGDTAMYLCATSRRQGGTDEQYFGPGTRLTVT.

The chain is built from TRBV28 and TRBJ2-1; weak D call: TRBD2 (7 bases). Germline CDR1 reads MDHEN; CDR2 reads SYDVKM. Trimming removed 2 bases from V and 5 bases from J, with 13 bases in between. This CDR3 contains 15 residues. As DNA, the CDR3 is TGTGCCAGCAGTTTAAGGGGGGGTATCGACAATGAGCAGTTCTTC. It yields the protein CASSLRGGIDNEQFF.

The rearrangement links TRBV19 to TRBJ2-2; no firm D call. The CDR3 consists of 13 residues. V lost 7 bases and J 1 base, leaving 7 bases between the germline ends. Germline V gene sequence: CDR1 LNHDA, CDR2 SQIVND (reference sequence). The CDR3 spells CASTPQNTGELFF. DNA for the CDR3: TGTGCCAGTACCCCACAGAACACCGGGGAGCTGTTTTTT.

The CDR3 here is CASSSYRQEPNEKLFF. The CDR3 DNA is TGTGCCAGTAGTTCCTACCGACAGGAACCTAATGAAAAACTGTTTTTT. The chain employs TRBV19 and TRBJ1-4; maybe TRBD1 (6 bases). Trimming pared 5 bases from V and 3 bases from J, leaving 16 bases between. The germline V gene encodes CDR1 LNHDA and CDR2 SQIVND (reference sequence). This CDR3 region has 16 residues. The full variable domain, with the rest looked up from reference TRBV19 and TRBJ1-4, is DGGITQSPKYLFRKEGQNVTLSCEQNLNHDAMYWYRQDPGQGLRLIYYSQIVNDFQKGDIAEGYSVSREKKESFPLTVTSAQKNPTAFYLCASSSYRQEPNEKLFFGSGTQLSVL.

The chain has TRBV24-1 and TRBJ2-2; 8 bases line up with TRBD1. This CDR3 has 16 amino acids. V was clipped by 6 bases and J by 0 bases; unmatched bases: 5. The germline V gene encodes CDR1 KGHDR and CDR2 SFDVKD. As DNA, the CDR3 is TGTGCCACCAGTCGATACAGGGGGACGAACACCGGGGAGCTGTTTTTT. Translated, it gives CATSRYRGTNTGELFF.

Worth noting for this clone: The same CDR3 is also encoded by other DNA sequences in this sample. The chain joins TRBV27 to TRBJ1-6, with 8 bases matching TRBD1. Germline V CDR1 and CDR2: MNHEY, SMNVEV (reference sequence). Trimming removed 2 bases from V and 6 bases from J; junction bases left unmatched: 6. CDR3 length: 16 residues. CDR3 DNA sequence: TGTGCCAGCAGTTTAATGGTAGGACAGGGTAATTCACCCCTCCACTTT. Protein: CASSLMVGQGNSPLHF.

This clone was seen once. The chain uses TRBV5-4 and TRBJ1-1; TRBD1 might be the D (6 bases). The V gene's germline CDR1 is SGHNT and CDR2 YYREEE (reference sequence). V was pared by 1 base and J by 2 bases, with 9 bases between. The length of the CDR3 is 14 residues. CDR3 protein: CASSLNRANTEAFF. CDR3 nucleotide sequence: TGTGCCAGCAGCTTGAACAGGGCCAACACTGAAGCTTTCTTT.

This clone has just a few counts. This sequence joins TRBV7-3 and TRBJ2-2; 7 nucleotides align to TRBD1. CDR3 length equals 15 residues. The germline CDR1 and CDR2 sequences are SGHTA and FQGTGA. V was pared by 5 bases and J by 4 bases, with 7 bases of the junction left unmatched. The CDR3 DNA follows: TGTGCCAGCAGCCCCAGACAGGGCCTCACCGGGGAGCTGTTTTTT. It specifies CASSPRQGLTGELFF. Full variable domain (missing parts from reference TRBV7-3 and TRBJ2-2): GAGVSQTPSNKVTEKGKYVELRCDPISGHTALYWYRQSLGQGPEFLIYFQGTGAADDSGLPNDRFFAVRPEGSVSTLKIQRTERGDSAVYLCASSPRQGLTGELFFGEGSRLTVL.

V is TRBV19 and J is TRBJ1-5; TRBD1 might be the D (6 bases). The ends were cut back, 4 bases at V and 6 bases at J, with 16 bases in the middle. Per the germline V gene, CDR1 is LNHDA and CDR2 is SQIVND (reference sequence). This CDR3 region has 15 residues. The CDR3 region has the DNA TGTGCCAGTAGTAACCCCCCGACAGGTCTTCAGCCCCAGCATTTT. It specifies CASSNPPTGLQPQHF.

This rearrangement joins TRBV4-2 to TRBJ2-3; D might be TRBD2 (6 bases). Trimming cost V 0 bases and J 3 bases, with 19 bases left between them. Germline V gives CDR1 LGHNA, CDR2 YNFKEQ. This CDR3 has 18 amino acids. CDR3 protein: CASSQDVLLWGRTDTQYF. The CDR3 DNA follows: TGTGCCAGCAGCCAAGATGTTCTTTTGTGGGGGAGGACAGATACGCAGTATTTT.

The chain has TRBV4-1 and TRBJ2-7, with D perhaps TRBD1 (6 bases). Trimming removed 2 bases from V and 7 bases from J, with 15 bases in between. CDR1 MGHRA and CDR2 YSYEKL come from the germline V gene. The CDR3 contains 14 residues. The CDR3 loop reads CASSQRHRENEQYF. The CDR3 nucleotides read TGCGCCAGCAGCCAACGGCACAGGGAAAATGAGCAGTACTTC.

The chain recombines TRBV4-2 with TRBJ2-1; tentative D call: TRBD2 (7 bases). This CDR3 spans 16 amino acids. V lost 4 bases to trimming and J lost 5 bases, with 18 bases between them. Germline lookup yields CDR1 LGHNA and CDR2 YNFKEQ. For the CDR3, the DNA is TGTGCCAGCAGCCGTCGAAGGGGGGGGCTAAACAATGAGCAGTTCTTC. Its protein is CASSRRRGGLNNEQFF.

The chain combines TRBV10-3 with TRBJ1-4, with 7 bases fitting TRBD1. V shed 5 bases and J 7 bases; nucleotides not matched to a gene: 7. In germline, CDR1 is ENHRY, CDR2 SYGVKD. The CDR3 is made up of 14 amino acids. CDR3 loop: CAISSGTESEKLFF. DNA for the CDR3: TGTGCCATCAGTTCCGGGACAGAATCTGAAAAACTGTTTTTT.

This chain joins TRBV3-1 (or the pseudogene TRBV3-2) and TRBJ2-1, with 7 positions matching TRBD1. Germline CDR1 and CDR2: LGHDT and YNNKEL (reference sequence). Trimming took 5 bases from V and 6 from J; bases not matched to a gene: 10. This CDR3 is 15 amino acids long. The CDR3 DNA sequence: TGTGCCAGCAGCTTGATCCGACAGGGTGGCAATGAGCAGTTCTTC. Protein product: CASSLIRQGGNEQFF.

This chain connects TRBV23-1 to TRBJ1-1, with 9 bases lining up with TRBD1. TRBV23-1 is marked as an open reading frame, function uncertain. V shed 4 bases and J 2 bases; nucleotides not matched to a gene: 8. The CDR3 has 16 amino acids. The DNA for the CDR3 is TGCGCCAGCAGTCCCCCCCCGACAGGGGGAAACACTGAAGCTTTCTTT. Its protein product is CASSPPPTGGNTEAFF.